The clone carrying this T cell receptor beta chain was found once. Its antigen remains unidentified. Using immunoSEQ multiplex PCR, the repertoire was profiled, and TCRdb retains in-frame clones only, with some absent. The top ten hold around 7.6% of the sample, which has over 130,000 clones, 91% seen once. The source of the sample is a study of T cell responses to AZD1222 COVID-19 vaccine. This CDR3 is built from 17 residues. Germline V gives CDR1 SGHAT, CDR2 FQNNGV. After removal of 5 bases from V and 0 bases from J, the junction contained 11 bases not matched to a gene. Points from the study as a whole: Repertoires in all cases were sampled only once the peak T cell response had passed. Possibly, clonal diversity was underestimated; donors were largely white British and included more females. Nearly half of unique spike-specific TCRs reportedly avoided B.1.351 and B.1.1.7 mutated regions. Spike-specific TCR breadth and depth grew following two AZD1222 doses.

This rearrangement joins TRBV11-2 to TRBJ2-7, with TRBD1 identical over 9 bases. The clonotype comes from an adult who received the MenACWY meningococcal vaccine as a control. Sequencing used peripheral blood, obtained 28 days after the second dose of the MenACWY control vaccine. In DNA form, the CDR3 reads TGTGCCAGCAGCCACCCCGGGACAGGGCACTACTCCTACGAGCAGTACTTC. Its protein product is CASSHPGTGHYSYEQYF.